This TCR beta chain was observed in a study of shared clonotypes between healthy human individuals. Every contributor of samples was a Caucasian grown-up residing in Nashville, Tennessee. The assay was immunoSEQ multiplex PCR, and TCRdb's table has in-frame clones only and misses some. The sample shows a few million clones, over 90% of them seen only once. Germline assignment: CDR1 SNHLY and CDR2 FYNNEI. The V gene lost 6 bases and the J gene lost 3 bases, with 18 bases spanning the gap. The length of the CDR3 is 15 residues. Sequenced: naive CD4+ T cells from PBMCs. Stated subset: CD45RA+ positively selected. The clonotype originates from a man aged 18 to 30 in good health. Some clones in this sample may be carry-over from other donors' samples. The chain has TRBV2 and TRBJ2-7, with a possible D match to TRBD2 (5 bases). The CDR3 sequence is CASSSPGWESYEQYF. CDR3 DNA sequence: TGTGCCAGCAGCTCTCCTGGGTGGGAGAGCTACGAGCAGTACTTC.